This T cell receptor beta chain derives from a study of blood T cell repertoires in COVID-19. TCRdb keeps only in-frame clones here, not all; method: immunoSEQ multiplex PCR. The data show about 250,000 clones, roughly 85% seen once. V lost 1 base, J lost 4 bases, and 14 bases lay in between. Germline CDR1 reads LNHDA; CDR2 reads SQIVND (reference sequence). The CDR3 covers 15 residues. The sequence came from a woman in her 50s with acute COVID-19. This chain joins TRBV19 and TRBJ2-7; possible D gene TRBD1, 7 bases. Sequences were obtained from PBMCs or T cells enriched from blood (not recorded which). This CDR3 is CASSIAAGQQYEQYF. The CDR3 nucleotides read TGTGCCAGTAGTATAGCGGCGGGACAGCAGTACGAGCAGTACTTC.